The next 19 T cell receptor beta chains were all read from a single sample in a study of siplizumab effects on memory and regulatory T cells. Method: immunoSEQ multiplex PCR; TCRdb's copy keeps in-frame clones and lacks some. The table has 85,000 to 95,000 clones, 94% seen once; the top ten hold approximately 0.31%. The sample taken for sequencing was non-Treg CD4+ T cells sorted from blood. The receptor set was obtained from a human donor in good health.

The chain employs TRBV19 and TRBJ2-3; the D is unclear. The V end was cut by 3 bases, the J end by 5 bases, with 6 bases between. Germline values: CDR1 LNHDA, CDR2 SQIVND (reference sequence). The CDR3 covers 12 residues. The CDR3 sequence: CASSIPLDTQYF. CDR3 nucleotide sequence: TGTGCCAGTAGTATTCCGTTAGATACGCAGTATTTT.

As DNA, the CDR3 is TGTGCCAGCAGTCAAGGACGAATAAACATTCAGTACTTC. This gives the protein CASSQGRINIQYF. The chain carries TRBV6-5 and TRBJ2-4; D not certain. CDR1 is MNHEY, CDR2 SVGAGI, per germline. The ends were cut back, 5 bases at V and 6 bases at J, with 11 bases in the middle. There are 13 residues in the CDR3.

This CDR3 is CASSQSYLLAGPGANVLTF. CDR3 in DNA: TGCGCCAGCAGCCAGAGCTACCTGTTAGCGGGGCCCGGGGCCAACGTCCTGACTTTC. The V call is TRBV4-3, the J call TRBJ2-6, with 8 bases fitting TRBD2. This CDR3 comprises 19 residues. CDR1 LGHNA and CDR2 YSLEER come from the germline V gene. J lost 4 bases, V lost 3 bases, and 14 bases had no gene match.

This clone was seen a few times. V gene TRBV7-8 combines with J gene TRBJ1-5; no clear D gene. The CDR3 is 12 residues long. CDR1 is SGHVS, CDR2 FQNEAQ, per germline. V dropped 2 bases and J dropped 5 bases, with 4 bases sitting between them. The CDR3 loop reads CASSLNDQPQHF. CDR3 sequence (DNA): TGTGCCAGCAGCTTAAATGATCAGCCCCAGCATTTT.

The chain couples TRBV7-6 to TRBJ2-5, with D perhaps matching TRBD2 (6 bases). The CDR3 contains 16 residues. Germline V gives CDR1 SGHVS, CDR2 FNYEAQ. V was cut by 1 base and J by 7 bases, with 19 bases left in between. Here the CDR3 reads CASSLVADSNSGTQYF. The CDR3 DNA reads as TGTGCCAGCAGCTTAGTAGCGGACTCCAACTCGGGGACCCAGTACTTC.

The chain employs TRBV11-3 and TRBJ1-2; possible D gene TRBD1, 5 bases. The CDR3 consists of 16 residues. The ends were cut back, 4 bases at V and 4 bases at J, with 19 bases in the middle. In germline, CDR1 is SGHNT, CDR2 YENEEA. This chain's CDR3 is CASSSRDQFWTYGYTF. CDR3 coding DNA: TGTGCCAGCAGCTCCCGGGACCAATTTTGGACCTATGGCTACACCTTC.

The V gene is TRBV7-9, the J gene TRBJ2-1, with D perhaps given as TRBD1 or TRBD2 (6 bases each). Trimming removed 5 bases at V and 6 bases at J, with 26 bases between. This CDR3 has 18 amino acids. Per germline, CDR1 SEHNR and CDR2 FQNEAQ (reference sequence). The CDR3 sequence is CASSVYSWAGEAGNEQFF. For the CDR3, the DNA is TGTGCCAGCAGCGTCTACTCCTGGGCAGGGGAGGCAGGCAATGAGCAGTTCTTC.

The CDR3 nucleotides read TGTGCCAGCAGCCAGGGGTTAGGACAGGGAATAGCCAAAAACATTCAGTACTTC. Protein product: CASSQGLGQGIAKNIQYF. The genes are TRBV4-2 and TRBJ2-4, with 8 bases that match TRBD1. V shed 3 bases and J 0 bases; nucleotides not matched to a gene: 10. The CDR3 has 18 residues. Germline lookup yields CDR1 LGHNA and CDR2 YNFKEQ.

The V call is TRBV6-1, the J call TRBJ2-5, with no clear D. CDR3 length: 14 amino acids. Looked up from germline, CDR1 is MNHNS and CDR2 is SASEGT. The V end lost 3 bases, the J end lost 5 bases, and 13 bases lay between the germline ends. CDR3 protein: CASSEVGAAETQYF. CDR3 coding DNA: TGTGCCAGCAGTGAGGTGGGCGCTGCGGAGACCCAGTACTTC.

The table lists this clone with a count of one. CDR3 sequence reads: CASKDSGANVLTF. In nucleotides, the CDR3 is TGTGCCTCGAAAGACTCTGGGGCCAACGTCCTGACTTTC. The rearrangement uses TRBV30 and TRBJ2-6; D not resolved. Germline CDR1 GTSNPN, CDR2 SVGIG (reference sequence). Trimming stripped 7 bases from V and 0 bases from J, with 7 bases between. CDR3 size: 13 residues.

The chain recombines TRBV13 with TRBJ1-1, with 7 bases that match TRBD1. Germline CDR1 PRHDT, CDR2 FYEKMQ (reference sequence). The CDR3 extends over 15 amino acids. V shed 1 base and J 1 base; nucleotides not matched to a gene: 3. The CDR3 protein is CASSLVGQRNTEAFF. The CDR3 bases are TGTGCCAGCAGCTTAGTGGGACAGAGGAACACTGAAGCTTTCTTT.

The chain couples TRBV2 to TRBJ1-5, with D uncertain. Germline-derived CDR1 and CDR2 are SNHLY and FYNNEI. The length of the CDR3 is 13 residues. V lost 5 bases to trimming and J lost 6 bases, with 11 bases between them. The CDR3 loop reads CASSRFASQPQHF. DNA of the CDR3: TGTGCCAGCAGTCGCTTCGCATCTCAGCCCCAGCATTTT.

The chain uses TRBV21-1 and TRBJ1-2. TRBV21-1 is shown as a pseudogene. CDR3 length: 15 residues. CDR3 in DNA: TGTGCCAGCAGCAACCCGGCCCAGCGATTCGATGGCTACACCTTC. Amino acids: CASSNPAQRFDGYTF.

This clone has a handful of counts. This rearrangement joins TRBV4-2 to TRBJ1-1; D is undetermined. The V end lost 0 bases, the J end lost 11 bases, and 10 bases lay between the germline ends. This CDR3 is built from 12 residues. Germline V gene sequence: CDR1 LGHNA, CDR2 YNFKEQ. The CDR3 bases are TGTGCCAGCAGCCAAGATTTGGGTAGGGCTTTCTTT. Translation: CASSQDLGRAFF.

This sequence joins TRBV25-1 and TRBJ1-1, with D perhaps matching TRBD1 (5 bases). This CDR3 comprises 13 residues. V lost 5 bases and J 1 base, leaving 8 bases between the germline ends. Germline V gene sequence: CDR1 MGHDK, CDR2 SYGVNS. The CDR3 region is CASSRQKNTEAFF. The CDR3 nucleotides read TGTGCCAGCAGTAGACAGAAGAACACTGAAGCTTTCTTT.

The chain has TRBV4-3 and TRBJ1-4, with unresolved D. Germline values: CDR1 LGHNA, CDR2 YSLEER. This CDR3 is built from 14 residues. Trimming shortened V by 4 bases and J by 0 bases, and 6 bases separated the two germline ends. The CDR3 sequence is CASSLRPTNEKLFF. The DNA for the CDR3 is TGCGCCAGCAGCCTCCGGCCAACTAATGAAAAACTGTTTTTT.

The V call is TRBV4-2, the J call TRBJ1-1; D call uncertain. V was trimmed by 0 bases and J by 2 bases, leaving 10 bases between them. The CDR3 consists of 15 residues. CDR1 LGHNA and CDR2 YNFKEQ come from the germline V gene. The CDR3 coding sequence is TGTGCCAGCAGCCAAGATTGGAGCGGAAACACTGAAGCTTTCTTT. Protein product: CASSQDWSGNTEAFF.

The gene calls are TRBV7-2 and TRBJ2-7, with D tentatively TRBD2 (5 bases). Trimming pared 5 bases from V and 7 bases from J, leaving 18 bases between. Germline V gives CDR1 SGHTA, CDR2 FQGNSA. The CDR3 extends over 14 amino acids. As DNA, the CDR3 is TGTGCCAGCAGCCCGGGGTGGGTTTTGGGGGAGCAGTACTTC. Its translation is CASSPGWVLGEQYF.

The rearrangement links TRBV19 to TRBJ2-1; the D gene is possibly TRBD1 (5 bases). The germline CDR1 and CDR2 sequences are LNHDA and SQIVND (reference sequence). Trimming removed 8 bases from V and 2 bases from J, with 13 bases in between. The CDR3 covers 14 residues. The CDR3 loop reads CASVKGITYNEQFF. The CDR3 DNA reads as TGTGCCAGTGTGAAGGGGATTACCTACAATGAGCAGTTCTTC. The full variable domain, completed using reference TRBV19 and TRBJ2-1, is DGGITQSPKYLFRKEGQNVTLSCEQNLNHDAMYWYRQDPGQGLRLIYYSQIVNDFQKGDIAEGYSVSREKKESFPLTVTSAQKNPTAFYLCASVKGITYNEQFFGPGTRLTVL.